The next 24 T cell receptor beta chains were all read from a single sample in a study of blood T cells in healthy people across ages. The second PCR ran about 6 to 11 cycles with a sample-barcoded 5' primer and J-beta primers. MiXCR, run by TCRdb on the 5' RACE reads, gives a single entry per CDR3 protein. The table records about 690,000 distinct CDR3 sequences, around 38% of them present only once. Sequenced material: blood. These receptors were taken from a man of 80 years or more in good health.

The genes are TRBV5-1 and TRBJ2-7; 7 bases are shared with TRBD2. Germline assignment: CDR1 SGHRS and CDR2 YFSETQ. CDR3 length: 16 amino acids. The V gene end was trimmed by 0 bases and the J gene end by 7 bases; junction bases not matched to a gene: 13. CDR3 sequence reads: CASSLASGGTYNEQYF. CDR3 DNA sequence: TGCGCCAGCAGCTTGGCATCCGGGGGGACCTACAATGAGCAGTACTTC.

This sequence joins TRBV7-2 and TRBJ1-6; D unclear. The CDR3 spans 15 residues. Deletions cut 5 bases from V and 0 bases from J, with 8 bases between. CDR1 is SGHTA and CDR2 is FQGNSA in the germline V gene. The CDR3 DNA follows: TGTGCCAGCAGCCGCGCCAGCTCCTATAATTCACCCCTCCACTTT. Translation: CASSRASSYNSPLHF.

The J gene is TRBJ1-1, the V gene TRBV20-1; D not resolved. The CDR3 runs to 13 residues. V was cut by 5 bases and J by 4 bases, with 14 bases left in between. The germline V gene encodes CDR1 DFQATT and CDR2 SNEGSKA (reference sequence). CDR3 region: CSASGLEGTEAFF. DNA of the CDR3: TGCAGTGCTTCGGGGTTAGAGGGCACTGAAGCTTTCTTT.

The V gene is TRBV6-2 or TRBV6-3, the J gene TRBJ2-7; D call uncertain. This CDR3 is 12 amino acids long. Trimming left V 4 bases short and J 7 bases short, with 11 bases between. Germline lookup yields CDR1 MNHEY and CDR2 SVGEGT. The CDR3 coding sequence is TGTGCCAGCAGTTTCAAAGAGGCTGAGCAGTACTTC. This translates into CASSFKEAEQYF.

This clonotype appeared a few times. The CDR3: CSAQRTGIYEQYF. The CDR3 DNA is TGCAGTGCCCAACGGACAGGGATCTACGAGCAGTACTTC. The chain couples TRBV20-1 to TRBJ2-7; TRBD1 aligns across 8 bases. Germline CDR1 and CDR2: DFQATT and SNEGSKA (reference sequence). The CDR3 has 13 residues. The V gene end was trimmed by 6 bases and the J gene end by 3 bases; junction bases not matched to a gene: 7.

The chain has TRBV5-6 and TRBJ1-2; D remains ambiguous. CDR1 is SGHDT, CDR2 YYEEEE, per germline. V shed 0 bases and J shed 0 bases, with 9 bases lying between them. The length of the CDR3 is 15 residues. This CDR3 is CASSLVLITNYGYTF. For the CDR3, the DNA is TGTGCCAGCAGCTTGGTACTGATCACTAACTATGGCTACACCTTC.

The chain is built from TRBV30 and TRBJ2-7; 9 bases agree with TRBD1. Trimming cost V 0 bases and J 2 bases; bases outside gene matches: 23. Germline values: CDR1 GTSNPN, CDR2 SVGIG (reference sequence). The CDR3 spans 21 residues. The CDR3 sequence is CAWSVIEVVGGAGQGTYEQYF. In DNA form, the CDR3 reads TGTGCCTGGAGTGTGATTGAAGTTGTTGGAGGAGCGGGACAGGGAACCTACGAGCAGTACTTC.

The chain uses TRBV30 and TRBJ2-5, with 7 bases aligning to TRBD1. V lost 7 bases and J lost 9; bases outside the gene matches: 14. This CDR3 is built from 13 residues. The V gene's germline CDR1 is GTSNPN and CDR2 SVGIG (reference sequence). This CDR3 is CALSGTAQGAQYF. CDR3 in DNA: TGTGCCTTATCCGGGACAGCCCAAGGGGCCCAGTACTTC.

This clonotype appeared a few times. CDR3 sequence reads: CASSFRRGLVGTDEQFF. CDR3 DNA: TGTGCCAGCAGCTTTAGACGGGGACTAGTCGGGACCGATGAGCAGTTCTTC. The chain uses TRBV13 and TRBJ2-1; 8 positions match TRBD2. V trimming: 3 bases; J trimming: 8 bases; junction bases outside the gene matches: 15. Germline CDR1 and CDR2: PRHDT and FYEKMQ (reference sequence). This CDR3 region has 17 residues.

This clonotype occurred many times. V is TRBV7-2 and J is TRBJ2-3, with TRBD1 as a possible D gene (6 bases). Germline V CDR1 and CDR2: SGHTA, FQGNSA. There are 14 residues in the CDR3. Trimming cost V 3 bases and J 0 bases, with 7 bases left between them. The CDR3 reads CASSLGHSTDTQYF. The CDR3 DNA follows: TGTGCCAGCAGCTTGGGACATAGCACAGATACGCAGTATTTT.

This clonotype has a handful of counts. The chain is built from TRBV28 and TRBJ2-7; D gene uncertain. V shed 6 bases and J shed 3 bases, with 12 bases lying between them. The CDR3 runs to 13 residues. Per the germline V gene, CDR1 is MDHEN and CDR2 is SYDVKM. The CDR3 spells CASSAPKSYEQYF. The CDR3 coding sequence is TGTGCCAGCAGCGCTCCTAAAAGCTACGAGCAGTACTTC.

This clonotype was seen a few times. The chain employs TRBV20-1 and TRBJ2-3; D gene unclear. Germline assignment: CDR1 DFQATT and CDR2 SNEGSKA (reference sequence). The CDR3 is made up of 14 amino acids. The V and J ends lost 3 bases and 1 base respectively, with 11 bases between them. CDR3 residues: CSARGQTRTDTQYF. The CDR3 coding sequence is TGCAGTGCTAGGGGCCAGACTCGCACAGATACGCAGTATTTT.

This chain connects TRBV6-5 to TRBJ2-5; 8 bases line up with TRBD1. The CDR3 runs to 16 residues. With V trimmed by 1 base and J by 11 bases, 15 bases remained unmatched. CDR1 is MNHEY and CDR2 is SVGAGI in the germline V gene. The DNA for the CDR3 is TGTGCCAGCAGTTACTATGTCGGACAGGGTAGGAATGAGCAGTACTTC. Translated, it gives CASSYYVGQGRNEQYF.

This sequence joins TRBV21-1 and TRBJ2-5; TRBD2 reflects the table's D call only, with no check against the DNA. TRBV21-1 is termed a pseudogene. CDR3 size: 15 residues. In DNA, the CDR3 is TGTGCCAGCAACCACGTAGGGGACTACATGGAGACCCAGTACTTC. Translation: CASNHVGDYMETQYF.

This chain connects TRBV2 to TRBJ2-3, with TRBD1 matching over 7 bases. The CDR3 consists of 15 residues. In germline, CDR1 is SNHLY, CDR2 FYNNEI. Unmatched junction bases numbered 9, after V lost 7 bases and J lost 2 bases. The DNA for the CDR3 is TGTGCCAGCACCCGACAGGGATTCTCCACAGATACGCAGTATTTT. The encoded protein is CASTRQGFSTDTQYF.

The rearrangement uses TRBV9 and TRBJ2-7; the match to TRBD2 covers 10 bases. J gave up 7 bases and V 4 bases, and 11 bases lay outside the gene matches. Looked up from germline, CDR1 is SGDLS and CDR2 is YYNGEE. This CDR3 spans 15 amino acids. Written as DNA, the CDR3 is TGTGCCAGCAGCCCGATACTAGCGGGACCAAGTGAGCAGTACTTC. Translation: CASSPILAGPSEQYF.

This clonotype was seen more than once but under ten times. The chain is built from TRBV6-2 or TRBV6-3 and TRBJ2-4; no clear D gene. V was cut by 6 bases and J by 0 bases, with 6 bases left in between. Germline-derived CDR1 and CDR2 are MNHEY and SVGEGT. The CDR3 loop spans 13 amino acids. This chain's CDR3 is CASSRLAKNIQYF. CDR3 in DNA: TGTGCCAGCAGCCGGCTAGCCAAAAACATTCAGTACTTC.

The chain is built from TRBV21-1 and TRBJ2-7; the table's D call, TRBD2, has no DNA check behind it. TRBV21-1 is given as a pseudogene. The CDR3 loop spans 17 amino acids. CDR3 region: CASSKGLGSGGSYEQYF. DNA of the CDR3: TGTGCCAGCAGCAAGGGGCTAGGTAGCGGGGGTTCCTACGAGCAGTACTTC.

This clonotype has only a few counts. The chain recombines TRBV7-2 with TRBJ2-4, with 9 bases aligning to TRBD2. Germline CDR1 reads SGHTA; CDR2 reads FQGNSA. V lost 5 bases to trimming and J lost 10 bases; unmatched junction nucleotides: 12. The CDR3 runs 15 residues. The CDR3 here is CASSPLSSGGPIQYF. Written as DNA, the CDR3 is TGTGCCAGCAGCCCCTTGAGTAGCGGGGGCCCTATTCAGTACTTC. Combining the CDR3 with reference TRBV7-2 and TRBJ2-4 gives the whole variable domain GAGVSQSPSNKVTEKGKDVELRCDPISGHTALYWYRQSLGQGLEFLIYFQGNSAPDKSGLPSDRFSAERTGGSVSTLTIQRTQQEDSAVYLCASSPLSSGGPIQYFGAGTRLSVL.

The chain combines TRBV7-2 with TRBJ2-7; unclear D gene. TRBJ2-4 explains the end of the DNA better; the J call may be wrong. Germline V gene sequence: CDR1 SGHTA, CDR2 FQGNSA. The CDR3 totals 13 residues. The DNA of the CDR3 is TGTGCCAGCAGCCTAAGGTGGATGGACATTCAGTACTTC. Protein: CASSLRWMDIQYF.

V and J are TRBV20-1 and TRBJ2-7; possible D gene TRBD1, 6 bases. Germline CDR1 reads DFQATT; CDR2 reads SNEGSKA (reference sequence). Trimming cost V 2 bases and J 2 bases, with 16 bases left between them. CDR3 length equals 15 residues. The CDR3: CSARYDRTNPYEQYF. For the CDR3, the DNA is TGCAGTGCTAGATATGACAGGACAAATCCCTACGAGCAGTACTTC.

This clonotype has only a few counts. The V and J genes are TRBV7-9 and TRBJ2-5; no clear D gene. V gave up 1 base and J gave up 4 bases, with 10 bases separating them. The germline V gene has CDR1 SEHNR and CDR2 FQNEAQ (reference sequence). The CDR3 sequence is 14 residues long. CDR3 coding DNA: TGTGCCAGCAGCTTAGGTGTGAGTGGAGAGACCCAGTACTTC. Its protein is CASSLGVSGETQYF.

The genes are TRBV6-2 or TRBV6-3 and TRBJ1-1; 11 bases are a match to TRBD1. Germline CDR1 reads MNHEY; CDR2 reads SVGEGT. This CDR3 has 18 amino acids. Trimming at V came to 7 bases and at J to 3 bases, leaving 16 bases not matched to a gene. The DNA for the CDR3 is TGTGCCAGCAAACGCGGACAGGGGGCAACCCCCCGGGACACTGAAGCTTTCTTT. Translated, it gives CASKRGQGATPRDTEAFF.

This clonotype was recorded only once. This rearrangement joins TRBV27 to TRBJ1-6; 8 nucleotides line up with TRBD1. V lost 5 bases and J lost 9; bases outside the gene matches: 6. The CDR3 spans 14 residues. Germline CDR1 and CDR2: MNHEY and SMNVEV (reference sequence). CDR3 sequence (DNA): TGTGCCAGCAGTACCCGGACAGGGCCTTCACCCCTCCACTTT. Amino acids: CASSTRTGPSPLHF.